These T cell receptor beta chains were read from a single sample in a study of T cell responses to AZD1222 COVID-19 vaccine. Generated by immunoSEQ multiplex PCR, the TCRdb table keeps only in-frame clones and is missing some. The table lists 100,000 to 120,000 clones, 92% of them singletons, with roughly 2.5% in the top ten. Material: peripheral blood, obtained 28 days after the second AZD1222 dose. Source of these receptors: an adult who received the AZD1222 COVID-19 vaccine. Both conserved end residues are part of each CDR3. The D gene is left open where the match is weak. Rows may omit the clone size; those that give it use once, few, many or a size class.

j_gene | v_gene | d_gene | len | abundance | CDR3aa | CDR3nt
TRBJ1-6 | TRBV2 | - | 12 | - | CASGGGNSPLHF | TGTGCCAGCGGGGGGGGAAATTCACCCCTCCACTTT
TRBJ2-2 | TRBV2 | - | 14 | - | CAARPPRDTGELFF | TGTGCCGCCCGACCTCCGAGGGACACCGGGGAGCTGTTTTTT
TRBJ2-6 | TRBV9 | - | 20 | - | CASSSPRAAYKLSGANVLTF | TGTGCCAGCAGCTCCCCCCGGGCAGCTTACAAATTGTCTGGGGCCAACGTCCTGACTTTC
TRBJ2-1 | TRBV6-4 | TRBD2 | 16 | - | CASSESLAGGDNEQFF | TGTGCCAGCAGTGAGTCCCTAGCGGGGGGAGACAATGAGCAGTTCTTC
TRBJ2-7 | TRBV28 | TRBD2 | 14 | - | CASSYSGGSYEQYF | TGTGCCAGCAGTTATAGCGGGGGATCCTACGAGCAGTACTTC
TRBJ2-5 | TRBV7-8 | - | 15 | - | CASSYVLGVQETQYF | TGTGCCAGCAGCTATGTTTTGGGGGTCCAAGAGACCCAGTACTTC
TRBJ2-5 | TRBV5-4 | - | 14 | - | CASSPGGRRETQYF | TGTGCCAGCAGCCCTGGAGGGCGCCGGGAGACCCAGTACTTC
TRBJ1-6 | TRBV19 | - | 14 | - | CASSPGRHNSPLHF | TGTGCCAGTAGTCCGGGACGCCATAATTCACCCCTCCACTTT
TRBJ1-5 | TRBV2 | - | 12 | - | CASSPSNQPQHF | TGTGCCAGCAGCCCTAGCAATCAGCCCCAGCATTTT
TRBJ1-5 | TRBV3-1/TRBV3-2 | - | 13 | - | CASSPGGNQPQHF | TGTGCCAGCAGCCCAGGCGGCAATCAGCCCCAGCATTTT
TRBJ2-3 | TRBV9 | - | 14 | - | CASSVEPSTDTQYF | TGTGCCAGCAGCGTAGAGCCAAGCACAGATACGCAGTATTTT
TRBJ1-2 | TRBV10-3 | - | 13 | - | CAISEKGDYGYTF | TGTGCCATCAGTGAGAAGGGAGACTATGGCTACACCTTC
TRBJ1-4 | TRBV11-2 | - | 19 | - | CASSLEGTSYQGANEKLFF | TGTGCCAGCAGCTTAGAAGGGACCAGTTATCAGGGAGCTAATGAAAAACTGTTTTTT
TRBJ1-2 | TRBV4-2 | - | 15 | - | CASSQDRGENYGYTF | TGTGCCAGCAGCCAAGATAGGGGGGAGAACTATGGCTACACCTTC
TRBJ2-2 | TRBV10-1 | TRBD1 | 16 | few | CASSEPGQGSTGELFF | TGCGCCAGCAGTGAGCCCGGACAGGGTAGCACCGGGGAGCTGTTTTTT
TRBJ1-2 | TRBV7-2 | - | 15 | - | CASSFDSDGRAGYTF | TGTGCCAGCAGCTTTGACTCGGACGGACGAGCGGGCTACACCTTC
TRBJ2-1 | TRBV10-3 | - | 12 | - | CAISELDSSEFF | TGTGCCATCAGTGAGCTTGACAGCTCGGAGTTCTTC
TRBJ2-1 | TRBV10-3 | - | 13 | - | CAISESRVGEQFF | TGTGCCATCAGTGAGTCGCGGGTAGGTGAGCAGTTCTTC
TRBJ2-7 | TRBV20-1 | - | 11 | - | CRSASSYEQYF | TGCAGAAGCGCTAGCTCCTACGAGCAGTACTTC
TRBJ2-7 | TRBV6-5 | - | 14 | - | CASSRGRGNHEQYF | TGTGCCAGCAGTCGCGGTAGGGGGAACCACGAGCAGTACTTC
TRBJ1-1 | TRBV7-9 | TRBD1 | 14 | - | CASSPTGDRTEAFF | TGTGCCAGCAGCCCGACAGGGGATAGAACTGAAGCTTTCTTT
TRBJ2-5 | TRBV20-1 | - | 10 | - | CSASQETQYF | TGCAGTGCTAGCCAAGAGACCCAGTACTTC
TRBJ2-3 | TRBV2 | - | 16 | - | CASSEYGGGITDTQYF | TGTGCCAGCAGTGAATATGGAGGGGGAATCACAGATACGCAGTATTTT
TRBJ1-3 | TRBV12-3/TRBV12-4 | - | 12 | - | CASSFSGNTIYF | TGTGCCAGCAGCTTTTCTGGAAACACCATATATTTT
TRBJ2-7 | TRBV30 | TRBD1 | 13 | once | CAWSGTGKDEQYF | TGTGCCTGGAGTGGGACAGGGAAAGACGAGCAGTACTTC
TRBJ2-1 | TRBV15 | - | 17 | - | CATSPMGWVVTGNEQFF | TGTGCCACCAGCCCCATGGGGTGGGTAGTAACCGGAAATGAGCAGTTCTTC
TRBJ1-1 | TRBV5-1 | TRBD1 | 13 | once | CASSRQGGIEAFF | TGCGCCAGCAGCCGTCAGGGGGGGATTGAAGCTTTCTTT
TRBJ1-6 | TRBV5-6 | TRBD1 | 15 | - | CASSFLDRVNSPLHF | TGTGCCAGCAGCTTCTTGGACAGGGTGAATTCACCCCTCCACTTT
TRBJ2-3 | TRBV19 | - | 11 | - | CASRKADTQYF | TGTGCCAGTAGGAAGGCCGATACGCAGTATTTT
TRBJ2-3 | TRBV6-5 | - | 15 | - | CASRTRAGTTDTQYF | TGTGCCAGCAGAACTCGGGCGGGAACCACAGATACGCAGTATTTT
TRBJ1-1 | TRBV7-2 | - | 14 | once | CASSFQQINTEAFF | TGTGCCAGCAGCTTTCAACAAATTAACACTGAAGCTTTCTTT
TRBJ2-3 | TRBV28 | - | 14 | - | CASSVRISTDTQYF | TGTGCCAGCAGTGTGCGGATTAGCACAGATACGCAGTATTTT
TRBJ1-2 | TRBV24-1 | - | 16 | once | CATSDRLVLPNYGYTF | TGTGCCACCAGTGATCGGTTGGTTCTCCCAAACTATGGCTACACCTTC
TRBJ1-5 | TRBV6-5 | - | 13 | - | CATDRYSNQPQHF | TGTGCCACAGACAGGTATAGCAATCAGCCCCAGCATTTT
TRBJ2-7 | TRBV27 | - | 15 | - | CASSLGSRGMREQYF | TGTGCCAGCAGTTTAGGTAGTAGGGGGATGAGGGAGCAGTACTTC
TRBJ1-6 | TRBV7-8 | - | 15 | - | CASSLAAEYNSPLHF | TGTGCCAGCAGCTTAGCAGCCGAGTATAATTCACCCCTCCACTTT
TRBJ2-2 | TRBV5-1 | TRBD2 | 16 | once | CASSSVTSLNTGELFF | TGCGCCAGCAGCTCCGTGACTAGCTTGAACACCGGGGAGCTGTTTTTT
TRBJ2-5 | TRBV14 | TRBD2 | 19 | - | CASSQDLFRGVFSPETQYF | TGTGCCAGCAGCCAAGATCTGTTTCGGGGGGTCTTTAGTCCGGAGACCCAGTACTTC
TRBJ1-2 | TRBV28 | - | 12 | - | CASSLGRAGYTF | TGTGCCAGCAGTTTAGGAAGGGCTGGCTACACCTTC
TRBJ1-1 | TRBV6-5 | TRBD1 | 14 | - | CASSKQGANTEAFF | TGTGCCAGCAGTAAACAGGGGGCGAACACTGAAGCTTTCTTT
TRBJ2-2 | TRBV5-1 | - | 13 | - | CASSPTGQAMVFF | TGCGCCAGCAGCCCAACGGGTCAGGCCATGGTGTTTTTT
TRBJ2-7 | TRBV6-5 | TRBD1 | 14 | - | CASTQGGQAYEQYF | TGTGCCAGCACCCAAGGGGGACAGGCCTACGAGCAGTACTTC
TRBJ1-5 | TRBV7-9 | - | 16 | - | CASSWYSGAELQPQHF | TGTGCCAGCAGCTGGTACTCAGGGGCGGAATTACAGCCCCAGCATTTT
TRBJ2-3 | TRBV24-1 | - | 13 | - | CATSDPLGDTQYF | TGTGCCACCAGTGATCCCCTAGGGGATACGCAGTATTTT
TRBJ2-7 | TRBV20-1 | TRBD1 | 14 | - | CSASETGGSYEQYF | TGCAGTGCTAGTGAGACAGGGGGGTCGTACGAGCAGTACTTC
TRBJ2-1 | TRBV5-6 | TRBD2 | 15 | - | CASSLLSGGSNEQFF | TGTGCCAGCAGCTTGCTTAGCGGGGGATCGAATGAGCAGTTCTTC